The 14 T cell receptor beta chains below all came from one sample that was sequenced in a study of T cells in Graves' hyperthyroidism and ophthalmopathy (dated by TCRdb to about 2019). Libraries came from multiplex PCR. The sequencer listed for this sample is Illumina HiSeq 2000. The TCR beta CDR3 regions were amplified from the RNA transcripts. A first-round RT-PCR of the TCR CDR3 used the HTBI primer set with the Qiagen OneStep RT-PCR kit. TCRdb reworked the public reads: Q25 trimming with fastp, MiXCR clone assembly, productive beta chains retained. Each CDR3 protein gets just one entry, which takes the most common genes and DNA from the rows behind it. This sample comprises around 720,000 distinct CDR3 sequences, 35% of them detected only once. 31% of the sample is held by the ten biggest clonotypes. The sample taken for sequencing was blood. These receptors were collected from a woman in her 40s with Graves' hyperthyroidism.

This clonotype has ten or more counts. This chain connects TRBV29-1 to TRBJ1-3; no clear D gene. Per the germline V gene, CDR1 is SQVTM and CDR2 is ANQGSEA. The CDR3 consists of 13 residues. V gave up 4 bases and J gave up 3 bases, with 10 bases separating them. This CDR3 reads CSVVGHSGNTIYF. For the CDR3, the DNA is TGCAGCGTTGTCGGGCACAGTGGAAACACCATATATTTT.

A few counts support this clonotype. The chain joins TRBV7-2 to TRBJ1-2, with D possibly matching TRBD1 (6 bases). Trimming took 1 base from V and 8 from J, leaving 20 bases between them. The length of the CDR3 is 16 residues. Germline CDR1 and CDR2: SGHTA and FQGNSA. This chain's CDR3 is CASSLDWQRTEGGYTF. The CDR3 DNA reads as TGTGCCAGCAGCTTAGATTGGCAGAGGACAGAAGGGGGCTACACCTTC.

This clonotype has at least ten counts. The chain combines TRBV5-5 with TRBJ1-5; D gene unclear. The germline V and J ends were trimmed by 6 bases and 3 bases, with 7 bases remaining between them. The CDR3 runs to 12 residues. Germline V gene sequence: CDR1 SGHKS, CDR2 YYEKEE (reference sequence). The CDR3 is CASNIVNQPQHF. Here the CDR3 DNA reads TGTGCCAGCAACATAGTCAATCAGCCCCAGCATTTT.

This clonotype was picked up many times. The chain recombines TRBV7-2 with TRBJ1-5; D gene unclear. V lost 5 bases to trimming and J lost 3 bases, with 11 bases between them. This CDR3 comprises 14 residues. Germline V lookup: CDR1 SGHTA, CDR2 FQGNSA. CDR3: CASSPRAINQPQHF. CDR3 in DNA: TGTGCCAGCAGCCCCCGGGCGATCAATCAGCCCCAGCATTTT.

The rearrangement joins TRBV19 to TRBJ1-2; D is unresolved. CDR3 length: 9 amino acids. V was shortened by 8 bases and J by 8 bases, with 6 bases between the two germline ends. In germline, CDR1 is LNHDA, CDR2 SQIVND (reference sequence). In DNA form, the CDR3 reads TGTGCCAGTGGGGAGGGCTACACCTTC. Amino acids: CASGEGYTF.

This clonotype has a count of ten or more. V gene TRBV10-2 combines with J gene TRBJ2-5; no firm D call. The CDR3 has 13 amino acids. Germline CDR1 reads WSHSY; CDR2 reads SAAADI. V gave up 8 bases and J gave up 6 bases, with 16 bases separating them. DNA for the CDR3: TGCGCCAGCTCCCCCGGGTGGGTCAAGACCCAGTACTTC. It translates to CASSPGWVKTQYF.

The rearrangement joins TRBV29-1 to TRBJ2-2, with D perhaps TRBD1 or TRBD2 (5 bases each). The V end lost 7 bases, the J end lost 7 bases, and 13 bases lay between the germline ends. There are 12 residues in the CDR3. Germline V gives CDR1 SQVTM, CDR2 ANQGSEA. The chain's CDR3 is CSAGDGLGELFF. The DNA of the CDR3 is TGCAGCGCTGGGGACGGACTCGGGGAGCTGTTTTTT.

This clonotype occurred a few times. The rearrangement links TRBV19 to TRBJ2-5, with 8 bases matching TRBD1. This CDR3 region has 13 residues. CDR1 and CDR2 from the germline V gene are LNHDA and SQIVND (reference sequence). The trim removed 4 bases at V and 4 bases at J, leaving 2 bases unmatched. Here the CDR3 DNA reads TGTGCCAGTAGTAACCAGGGGGCAGAGACCCAGTACTTC. Its protein product is CASSNQGAETQYF.

CDR3 sequence: CASTSRGDFIGWDMNTEAFF. DNA of the CDR3: TGTGCCAGCACCTCGAGGGGGGATTTTATAGGGTGGGACATGAACACTGAAGCTTTCTTT. The chain carries TRBV10-3 and TRBJ1-1; possibly TRBD1 for D (6 bases). V was trimmed by 10 bases and J by 0 bases, leaving 33 bases between them. CDR3 length: 20 residues. CDR1 and CDR2 (germline): ENHRY, SYGVKD.

As for this clonotype: One end of the junction is discordant with germline, which a read error may explain. The chain links TRBV29-1 to TRBJ2-7; 10 nucleotides match TRBD1. CDR3 length equals 11 residues. Per germline, CDR1 SQVTM and CDR2 ANQGSEA. CDR3 region: CSVGQGHEQCF. The CDR3, as DNA: TGCAGCGTGGGACAGGGGCACGAGCAGTGCTTC.

Comments on this clonotype: Its ends do not fully match the called genes, so a read error is possible. The rearrangement joins TRBV24-1 to TRBJ2-2; 11 bases align to TRBD2. The germline V gene encodes CDR1 KGHDR and CDR2 SFDVKD. This CDR3 comprises 17 residues. The CDR3 here is CASSGDGLAGNTGELFF. For the CDR3, the DNA is TGTGCCAGCAGTGGAGACGGACTAGCGGGGAACACCGGGGAGCTGTTTTTT.

This clonotype was observed at least ten times. The chain is built from TRBV24-1 and TRBJ1-6; D uncertain. CDR1 is KGHDR and CDR2 is SFDVKD in the germline V gene. There are 21 residues in the CDR3. The V and J ends lost 0 bases and 0 bases respectively, with 20 bases between them. CDR3 in amino acids: CATSDLQTRLPSFSYNSPLHF. CDR3 sequence (DNA): TGTGCCACCAGTGATTTGCAGACCCGCTTACCATCTTTCTCCTATAATTCACCCCTCCACTTT.

This clonotype was observed a single time. V gene TRBV7-2 combines with J gene TRBJ2-3; D may be TRBD2 (7 bases). Germline loops: CDR1 SGHTA, CDR2 FQGNSA. This CDR3 has 15 amino acids. The germline V and J ends were trimmed by 5 bases and 1 base, with 13 bases remaining between them. The CDR3: CASSAGAPGTDTQYF. The CDR3 coding sequence is TGTGCCAGCAGCGCGGGGGCTCCCGGCACAGATACGCAGTATTTT. Full variable domain (remainder filled in from reference TRBV7-2 and TRBJ2-3): GAGVSQSPSNKVTEKGKDVELRCDPISGHTALYWYRQSLGQGLEFLIYFQGNSAPDKSGLPSDRFSAERTGGSVSTLTIQRTQQEDSAVYLCASSAGAPGTDTQYFGPGTRLTVL.

The chain joins TRBV9 to TRBJ1-2; D is perhaps TRBD1 (6 bases). This CDR3 is built from 13 residues. Germline values: CDR1 SGDLS, CDR2 YYNGEE. Trimming took 0 bases from V and 14 from J, leaving 17 bases between them. The CDR3 region has the DNA TGTGCCAGCAGCGTAGGGGGGGGCTACGGGGTGACCTTC. Protein: CASSVGGGYGVTF.